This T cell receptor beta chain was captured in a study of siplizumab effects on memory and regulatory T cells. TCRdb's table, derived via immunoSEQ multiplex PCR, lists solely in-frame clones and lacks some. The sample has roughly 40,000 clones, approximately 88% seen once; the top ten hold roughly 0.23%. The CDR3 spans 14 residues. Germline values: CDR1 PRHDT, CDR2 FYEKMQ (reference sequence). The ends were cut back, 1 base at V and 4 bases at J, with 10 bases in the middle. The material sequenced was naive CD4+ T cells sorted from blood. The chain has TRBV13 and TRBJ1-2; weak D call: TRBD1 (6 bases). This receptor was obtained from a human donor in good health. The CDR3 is CASSLDRTVYGYTF. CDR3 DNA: TGTGCCAGCAGCTTAGATCGGACAGTCTATGGCTACACCTTC.